This T cell receptor (beta chain) originates from a study of shared clonotypes between healthy human individuals. Study information: The study enrolled two women and a few men aged 18 to 49. Plates per donor: three CD4 naive, three CD4 memory, two CD8 naive, one CD8 memory. Regarding the study as a whole: Clonotypes shared by all four donors outscored non-shared clonotypes in generation probability.

In the source study's methods: There were no quality scores in the junction-only immunoSEQ sequences, so filtering differed. Profiling relied on immunoSEQ multiplex PCR, and the TCRdb table lists in-frame clones only, not all of them. The V and J calls and clone size are taken from that table; D and trimming were inferred from the DNA. The sample has 2 million to 2.5 million clones, approximately 96% seen once; the top ten hold around 0.13%. As concerns this clone: What it binds is not known.

CDR1 and CDR2 (germline): SGHTA, FQGNSA. V gave up 1 base and J gave up 2 bases; unmatched junction bases: 4. The CDR3 totals 15 residues. The clonotype was recovered from a man in his late teens or twenties in good health. Sequenced input: naive CD4+ T cells sorted from blood. Subset: CD45RA+ positively selected. The chain couples TRBV7-2 to TRBJ2-5, with 7 bases identical to TRBD1. The CDR3 region has the DNA TGTGCCAGCAGCTTAGGACAGGGTCTTCAAGAGACCCAGTACTTC. Translated, it gives CASSLGQGLQETQYF.